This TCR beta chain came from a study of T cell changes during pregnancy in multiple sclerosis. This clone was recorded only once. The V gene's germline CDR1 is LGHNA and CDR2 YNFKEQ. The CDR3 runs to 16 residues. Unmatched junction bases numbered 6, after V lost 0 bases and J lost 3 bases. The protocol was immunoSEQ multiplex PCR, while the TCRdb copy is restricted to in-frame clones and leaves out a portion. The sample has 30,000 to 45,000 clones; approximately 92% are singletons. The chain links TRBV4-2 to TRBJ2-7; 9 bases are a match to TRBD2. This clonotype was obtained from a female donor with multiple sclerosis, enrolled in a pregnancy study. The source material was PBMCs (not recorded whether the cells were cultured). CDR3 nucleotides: TGTGCCAGCAGCCAAGATTTGCCTAGCGGGATCTACGAGCAGTACTTC. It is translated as CASSQDLPSGIYEQYF.